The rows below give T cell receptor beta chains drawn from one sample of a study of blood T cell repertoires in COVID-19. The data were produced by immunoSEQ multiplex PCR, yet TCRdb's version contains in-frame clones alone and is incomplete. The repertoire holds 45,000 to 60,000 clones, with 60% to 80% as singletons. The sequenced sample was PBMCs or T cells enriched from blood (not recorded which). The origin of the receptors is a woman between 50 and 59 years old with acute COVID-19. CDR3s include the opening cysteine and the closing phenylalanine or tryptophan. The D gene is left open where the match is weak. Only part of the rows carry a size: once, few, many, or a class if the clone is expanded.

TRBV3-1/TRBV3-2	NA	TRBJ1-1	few	TGTGCCAGCAGCCAAGTGAGGGCCGCTGGGGCTTTCTTT	CASSQVRAAGAFF
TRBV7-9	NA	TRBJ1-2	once	TGTGCCAGCAGCTTAGGGGAGTACCCGTTGGATGGCTACACCTTC	CASSLGEYPLDGYTF
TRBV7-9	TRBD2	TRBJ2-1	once	TGTGCCAGCAGCCCCCCGACTAGCGGGGGGGACAATGAGCAGTTCTTC	CASSPPTSGGDNEQFF
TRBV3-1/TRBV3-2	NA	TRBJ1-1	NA	TGTGCCAGCAGCCAAGGGGTCGGGGAAAGGAGAGCTTTCTTT	CASSQGVGERRAFF
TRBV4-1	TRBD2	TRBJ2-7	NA	TGCGCCAGCAGCCAAGACACTAGCGGGGCCTACGAGCAGTACTTC	CASSQDTSGAYEQYF
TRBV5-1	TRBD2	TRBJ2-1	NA	TGCGCCAGCAGCTCATCACTAGCGGGGGGGCGCAATGAGCAGTTCTTC	CASSSSLAGGRNEQFF
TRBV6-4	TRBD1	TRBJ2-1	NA	TGTGCCAGCAGTGATGGGACAGGGGGCGATGAGCAGTTCTTC	CASSDGTGGDEQFF
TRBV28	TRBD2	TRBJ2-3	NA	TGTGCCAGCAGTCCAAGCGGGGACAGCACAGATACGCAGTATTTT	CASSPSGDSTDTQYF
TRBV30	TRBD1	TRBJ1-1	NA	TGTGCCTGGAGTCCGGGACAGCTGAACACTGAAGCTTTCTTT	CAWSPGQLNTEAFF
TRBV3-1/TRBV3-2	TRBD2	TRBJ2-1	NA	TGTGCCAGCAGCCAACGGGGGGGCCATTTTAATGAGCAGTTCTTC	CASSQRGGHFNEQFF
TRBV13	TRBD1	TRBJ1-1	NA	TGTGCCAGCAGCCACAGGGGGCGGAACACTGAAGCTTTCTTT	CASSHRGRNTEAFF
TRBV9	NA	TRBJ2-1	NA	TGTGCCAGCAGCGTAGTCGTGGGGGGGCCGAATGAGCAGTTCTTC	CASSVVVGGPNEQFF
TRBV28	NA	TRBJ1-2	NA	TGTGCCAGCAGTTCGGGTCCTGCTAACTATGGCTACACCTTC	CASSSGPANYGYTF